These T cell receptor beta chains were read from a single sample in a study of Graves' ophthalmopathy and Graves' hyperthyroidism. TCRdb recomputed calls from the multiplex PCR reads with MiXCR, one row per CDR3 protein. The sample has approximately 640,000 distinct CDR3 sequences, about 41% seen once. Sequencing input: peripheral blood. All receptors derive from an adult man with Graves' ophthalmopathy. Each CDR3 is given without its conserved first and last residue. A D gene is named only where the DNA matches it firmly.

d_call: .
v_call: TRBV10-3
j_call: TRBJ2-5
cdr3_aa: AISEQTTDGWETQY

d_call: TRBD1
v_call: TRBV29-1
j_call: TRBJ2-5
cdr3_aa: SVEDRGGETQY

d_call: TRBD2
v_call: TRBV29-1
j_call: TRBJ2-6
cdr3_aa: SVEEGGGAYVLT

d_call: TRBD1
v_call: TRBV4-1
j_call: TRBJ1-1
cdr3_aa: ASRPGQGGSPQAF

d_call: .
v_call: TRBV29-1
j_call: TRBJ2-5
cdr3_aa: SAPETQY

d_call: TRBD1
v_call: TRBV7-3
j_call: TRBJ2-7
cdr3_aa: AGNPDRDYEQY

d_call: TRBD2
v_call: TRBV25-1
j_call: TRBJ2-1
cdr3_aa: ASSLTSGGGLNEQF

d_call: TRBD1
v_call: TRBV2
j_call: TRBJ2-5
cdr3_aa: ASAGQAETQY

d_call: .
v_call: TRBV7-8
j_call: TRBJ2-7
cdr3_aa: ASSTGATYEQY

d_call: .
v_call: TRBV2
j_call: TRBJ1-1
cdr3_aa: ANRAVDTEAF

d_call: TRBD1
v_call: TRBV10-2
j_call: TRBJ1-2
cdr3_aa: ASSPDRGVYGYT

d_call: .
v_call: TRBV9
j_call: TRBJ2-5
cdr3_aa: ASSVDGTWETQY

d_call: .
v_call: TRBV3-1
j_call: TRBJ2-7
cdr3_aa: ASSQGRPYEQY

d_call: TRBD1
v_call: TRBV29-1
j_call: TRBJ2-5
cdr3_aa: SVEEWGQGETQY

d_call: TRBD2
v_call: TRBV29-1
j_call: TRBJ2-7
cdr3_aa: SVEVSRKRGSYEQY

d_call: TRBD1
v_call: TRBV29-1
j_call: TRBJ2-5
cdr3_aa: SVVGQGVQETQY

d_call: TRBD1
v_call: TRBV9
j_call: TRBJ1-2
cdr3_aa: ASSTRDSYGYT

d_call: TRBD1
v_call: TRBV5-1
j_call: TRBJ1-2
cdr3_aa: ASTETGANYGYT

d_call: TRBD2
v_call: TRBV29-1
j_call: TRBJ2-7
cdr3_aa: SVGVAGGNSYEQY

d_call: TRBD1
v_call: TRBV30
j_call: TRBJ2-7
cdr3_aa: AWSTDRISYEQY

d_call: .
v_call: TRBV2
j_call: TRBJ2-7
cdr3_aa: ASRLGSHVGYEQY

d_call: TRBD1
v_call: TRBV7-9
j_call: TRBJ2-7
cdr3_aa: ATDRGREQY

d_call: TRBD1
v_call: TRBV4-1
j_call: TRBJ2-5
cdr3_aa: ASSQGPGQQETQY

d_call: .
v_call: TRBV7-2
j_call: TRBJ2-2
cdr3_aa: ASSEIGAGELF

d_call: .
v_call: TRBV10-3
j_call: TRBJ2-7
cdr3_aa: ASSPQPGSAYEQY

d_call: TRBD1
v_call: TRBV20-1
j_call: TRBJ1-1
cdr3_aa: SARRTGATEAF

d_call: TRBD1
v_call: TRBV10-2
j_call: TRBJ1-4
cdr3_aa: ASRDSPGTGYSELF

d_call: TRBD1
v_call: TRBV29-1
j_call: TRBJ1-2
cdr3_aa: SVDRDSGYT

d_call: TRBD2
v_call: TRBV15
j_call: TRBJ2-7
cdr3_aa: ATSSVPAGGVYEQY

d_call: .
v_call: TRBV2
j_call: TRBJ1-1
cdr3_aa: ASKRSPGTEAF

d_call: .
v_call: TRBV20-1
j_call: TRBJ1-2
cdr3_aa: SARAAGLHYGYT

d_call: .
v_call: TRBV10-3
j_call: TRBJ2-7
cdr3_aa: ASSYTPEPRRYEQY

d_call: TRBD2
v_call: TRBV12-3/TRBV12-4
j_call: TRBJ2-5
cdr3_aa: ASSPGTSIKETQY

d_call: .
v_call: TRBV7-9
j_call: TRBJ1-1
cdr3_aa: ASSHGNGAF

d_call: .
v_call: TRBV20-1
j_call: TRBJ2-7
cdr3_aa: SASKVQEQY

d_call: .
v_call: TRBV12-3/TRBV12-4
j_call: TRBJ1-5
cdr3_aa: ASSLTDAGEPQH

d_call: TRBD2
v_call: TRBV7-9
j_call: TRBJ2-2
cdr3_aa: ASSQDTPGTSGSSGELF

d_call: TRBD1
v_call: TRBV29-1
j_call: TRBJ2-7
cdr3_aa: SFVGTGRWEQY

d_call: .
v_call: TRBV4-1
j_call: TRBJ1-4
cdr3_aa: ASSHIGTKLF

d_call: .
v_call: TRBV6-1
j_call: TRBJ2-7
cdr3_aa: ASSELARVYEQY

d_call: .
v_call: TRBV12-3/TRBV12-4
j_call: TRBJ2-7
cdr3_aa: ASSLNLAREQY

d_call: .
v_call: TRBV7-9
j_call: TRBJ1-2
cdr3_aa: ASSLPRDPNYGYT

d_call: .
v_call: TRBV19
j_call: TRBJ1-5
cdr3_aa: ATTDRTNQPQH

d_call: .
v_call: TRBV7-2
j_call: TRBJ1-5
cdr3_aa: ASSQGSSMNQPQH

d_call: .
v_call: TRBV10-3
j_call: TRBJ1-6
cdr3_aa: AISAPGTRGSPLH

d_call: .
v_call: TRBV18
j_call: TRBJ1-2
cdr3_aa: ASSPDSSGHGYT

d_call: .
v_call: TRBV19
j_call: TRBJ1-4
cdr3_aa: ASNPRGEGEKLF

d_call: .
v_call: TRBV9
j_call: TRBJ2-7
cdr3_aa: ASSPALRSSYEQY

d_call: .
v_call: TRBV27
j_call: TRBJ2-7
cdr3_aa: ASSLIAASYEQY

d_call: TRBD2
v_call: TRBV19
j_call: TRBJ2-5
cdr3_aa: ASSIPGLAGEETQY

d_call: .
v_call: TRBV19
j_call: TRBJ2-2
cdr3_aa: ASSPGGVTGELF

d_call: .
v_call: TRBV2
j_call: TRBJ1-1
cdr3_aa: ASQTGMNTEAF

d_call: .
v_call: TRBV2
j_call: TRBJ2-5
cdr3_aa: ASTLQETQY

d_call: TRBD1
v_call: TRBV15
j_call: TRBJ2-2
cdr3_aa: ATSRADRYTGELV

d_call: .
v_call: TRBV2
j_call: TRBJ1-5
cdr3_aa: ASSAQGMNNQPQH

d_call: TRBD2
v_call: TRBV7-6
j_call: TRBJ2-5
cdr3_aa: ASSWGLAGPIAGETQY